This entry concerns a single T cell receptor beta chain. The antigen remains unidentified. Genomic DNA was the PCR template. Multiplex PCR with 30 forward and 13 reverse primers amplified the TCR beta CDR3. TCRdb re-called the multiplex PCR reads through MiXCR, storing one row per CDR3 protein. The profile shows 250,000 or so distinct CDR3 sequences, roughly 44% of them singletons. This sample is part of a study of type 1 and type 2 diabetes patients. Study results and limitations: A median of one highly-expanded CD4+ clone, covering 3% to 4% of reads, occurred in type 2 diabetes.

CDR1 is MGHRA, CDR2 YSYEKL, per germline. The CDR3 length is 18 residues. The genes are TRBV4-1 and TRBJ2-7; D unclear. The J call could be wrong; TRBJ2-5 is a better fit for the DNA end. Sample: peripheral blood mononuclear cells (PBMCs). This receptor was identified in a man younger than 35 with type 2 diabetes. CDR3 sequence: CASSQDRVLGFAGETQYF. In DNA, the CDR3 is TGCGCCAGCAGCCAAGATAGGGTCTTAGGGTTTGCTGGTGAGACCCAGTACTTC.